This T cell receptor beta chain was captured in a study of early T cells in non-severe SARS-CoV-2 infection. Study outcomes and limitations: VDJdb matching skewed toward anti-spike CD8 responses, missing private and CD4 specificities.

CDR1 and CDR2 (germline): LGHNA, YNFKEQ. The V and J ends lost 1 base and 7 bases respectively, with 14 bases between them. There are 15 residues in the CDR3. Unique molecular identifiers were added to individual cDNA molecules. TCRdb passed the 5' RACE reads through MiXCR, listing each CDR3 protein once. The sample gives about 48,000 distinct CDR3 sequences, roughly an eighth of which show up once; 10% is in the top ten. To note about this clonotype: Its antigen remains unidentified.

The chain links TRBV4-2 to TRBJ2-1, with TRBD1 as a possible D gene (6 bases). The specimen was whole blood. The clonotype comes from an adult who was a healthcare worker with PCR-confirmed SARS-CoV-2 infection or an uninfected control (not recorded which). The CDR3 coding sequence is TGTGCCAGCAGCCAAGGTATCAACAGGGCGAATGAGCAGTTCTTC. It specifies CASSQGINRANEQFF.